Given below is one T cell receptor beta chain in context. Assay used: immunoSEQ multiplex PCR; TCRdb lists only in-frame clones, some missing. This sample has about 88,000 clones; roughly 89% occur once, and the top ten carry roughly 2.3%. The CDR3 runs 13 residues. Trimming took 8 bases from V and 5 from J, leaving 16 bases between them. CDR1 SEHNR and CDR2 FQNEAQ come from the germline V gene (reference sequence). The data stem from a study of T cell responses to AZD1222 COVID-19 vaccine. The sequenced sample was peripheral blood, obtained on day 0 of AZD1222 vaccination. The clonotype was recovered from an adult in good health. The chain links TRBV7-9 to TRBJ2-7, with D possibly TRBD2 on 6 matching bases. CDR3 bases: TGTGCCAGCCAAGGAGGAGGGGTAGACGAGCAGTACTTC. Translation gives CASQGGGVDEQYF.